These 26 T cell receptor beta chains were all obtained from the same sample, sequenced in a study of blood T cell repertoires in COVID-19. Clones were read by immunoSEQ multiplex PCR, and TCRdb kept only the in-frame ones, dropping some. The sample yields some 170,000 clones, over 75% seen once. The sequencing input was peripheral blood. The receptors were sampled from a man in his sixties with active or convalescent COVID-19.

The CDR3 region is CAISGTSGNTIYF. The CDR3 region has the DNA TGTGCCATCAGTGGGACATCTGGAAACACCATATATTTT. V and J are TRBV10-3 and TRBJ1-3; maybe TRBD1 (5 bases). Germline V gene data show CDR1 as ENHRY and CDR2 as SYGVKD. Between the trimmed V and J ends, which lost 4 bases and 1 base, there was a span of 5 bases. The length of the CDR3 is 13 residues.

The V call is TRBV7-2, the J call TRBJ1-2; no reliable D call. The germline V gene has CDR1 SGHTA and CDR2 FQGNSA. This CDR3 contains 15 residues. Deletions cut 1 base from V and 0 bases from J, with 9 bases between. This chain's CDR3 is CASSLGASANYGYTF. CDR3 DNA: TGTGCCAGCAGCTTAGGTGCGTCCGCTAACTATGGCTACACCTTC.

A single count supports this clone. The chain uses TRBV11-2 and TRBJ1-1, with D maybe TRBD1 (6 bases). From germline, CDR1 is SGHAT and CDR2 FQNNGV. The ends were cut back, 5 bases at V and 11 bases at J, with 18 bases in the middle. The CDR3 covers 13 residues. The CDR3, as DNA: TGTGCCAGCAGCCCCCGGGGGGGCGGATTGGCTTTCTTT. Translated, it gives CASSPRGGGLAFF.

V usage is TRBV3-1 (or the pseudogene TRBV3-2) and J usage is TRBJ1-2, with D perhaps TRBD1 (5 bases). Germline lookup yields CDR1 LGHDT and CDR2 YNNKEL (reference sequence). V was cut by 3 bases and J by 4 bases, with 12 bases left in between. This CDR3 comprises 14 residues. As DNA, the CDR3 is TGTGCCAGCAGCCACGATCGGGGGAGCTATGGCTACACCTTC. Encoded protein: CASSHDRGSYGYTF.

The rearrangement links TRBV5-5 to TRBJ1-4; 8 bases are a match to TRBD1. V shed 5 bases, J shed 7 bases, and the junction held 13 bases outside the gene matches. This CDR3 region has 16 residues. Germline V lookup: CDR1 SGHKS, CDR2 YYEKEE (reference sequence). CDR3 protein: CASSQNPGQESEKLFF. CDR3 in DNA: TGTGCCAGCAGTCAAAACCCGGGACAGGAGAGTGAAAAACTGTTTTTT.

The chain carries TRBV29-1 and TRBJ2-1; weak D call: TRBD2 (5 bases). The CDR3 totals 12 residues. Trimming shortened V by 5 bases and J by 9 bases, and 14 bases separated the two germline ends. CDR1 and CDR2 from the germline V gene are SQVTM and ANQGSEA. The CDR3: CSVRSSRVEQFF. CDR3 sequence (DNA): TGCAGCGTTCGGAGCTCGAGGGTTGAGCAGTTCTTC.

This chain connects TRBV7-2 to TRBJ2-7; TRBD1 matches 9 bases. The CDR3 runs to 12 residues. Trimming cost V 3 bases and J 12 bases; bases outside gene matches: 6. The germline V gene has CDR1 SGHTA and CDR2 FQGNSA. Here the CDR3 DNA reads TGTGCCAGCAGCTTGGGACAGGGTTCTCGGTACTTC. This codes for CASSLGQGSRYF.

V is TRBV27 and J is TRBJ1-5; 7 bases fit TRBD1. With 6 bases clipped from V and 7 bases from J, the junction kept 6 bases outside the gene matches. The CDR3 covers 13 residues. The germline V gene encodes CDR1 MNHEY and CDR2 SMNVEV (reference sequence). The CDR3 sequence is CASSNRGGQPQHF. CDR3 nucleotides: TGTGCCAGCAGCAACAGGGGCGGGCAGCCCCAGCATTTT.

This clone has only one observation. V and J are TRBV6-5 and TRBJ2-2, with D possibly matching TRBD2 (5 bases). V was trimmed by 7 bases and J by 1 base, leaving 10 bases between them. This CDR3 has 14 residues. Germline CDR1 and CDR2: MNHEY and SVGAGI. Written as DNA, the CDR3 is TGTGCCAGCACCCAGAGGGAGAACACCGGGGAGCTGTTTTTT. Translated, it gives CASTQRENTGELFF.

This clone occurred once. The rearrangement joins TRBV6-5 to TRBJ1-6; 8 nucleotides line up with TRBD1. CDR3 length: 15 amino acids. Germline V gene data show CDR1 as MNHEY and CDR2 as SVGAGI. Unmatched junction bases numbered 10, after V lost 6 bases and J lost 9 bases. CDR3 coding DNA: TGTGCCAGCAGCTTGGGAGGACAGGGATTTTCACCCCTCCACTTT. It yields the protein CASSLGGQGFSPLHF.

Written as DNA, the CDR3 is TGTGCCAGTAGTATAGCCCTGGCGCAGACAGGGGCCTACGAGCAGTACTTC. Protein sequence: CASSIALAQTGAYEQYF. The rearrangement uses TRBV19 and TRBJ2-7, with TRBD1 matching over 8 bases. CDR1 and CDR2 (germline): LNHDA, SQIVND (reference sequence). The CDR3 is 17 amino acids. V shed 1 base, J shed 2 bases, and the junction held 10 bases outside the gene matches.

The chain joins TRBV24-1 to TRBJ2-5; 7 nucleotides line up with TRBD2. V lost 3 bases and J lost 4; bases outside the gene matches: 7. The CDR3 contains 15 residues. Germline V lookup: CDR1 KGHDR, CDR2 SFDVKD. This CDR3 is CATSDPEAGRETQYF. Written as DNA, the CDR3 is TGTGCCACCAGTGATCCAGAAGCGGGAAGAGAGACCCAGTACTTC.

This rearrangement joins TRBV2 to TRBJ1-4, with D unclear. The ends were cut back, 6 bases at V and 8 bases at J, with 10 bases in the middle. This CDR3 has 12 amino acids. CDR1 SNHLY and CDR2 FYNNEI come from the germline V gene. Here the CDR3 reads CASSASREKLFF. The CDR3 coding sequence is TGTGCCAGCAGCGCCTCGCGCGAAAAACTGTTTTTT.

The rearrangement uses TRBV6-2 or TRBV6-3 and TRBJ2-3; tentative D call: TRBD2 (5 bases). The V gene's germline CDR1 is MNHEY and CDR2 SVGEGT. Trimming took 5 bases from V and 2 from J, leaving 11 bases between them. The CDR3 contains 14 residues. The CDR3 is CASSDYRDTDTQYF. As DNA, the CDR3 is TGTGCCAGCAGTGACTACCGAGACACAGATACGCAGTATTTT.

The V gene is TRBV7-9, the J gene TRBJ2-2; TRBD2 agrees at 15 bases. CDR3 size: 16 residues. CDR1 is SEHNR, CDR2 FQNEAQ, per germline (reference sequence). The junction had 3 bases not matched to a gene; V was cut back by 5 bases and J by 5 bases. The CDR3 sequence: CASSTGLAGGTGELFF. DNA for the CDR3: TGTGCCAGCAGCACGGGACTAGCGGGGGGAACCGGGGAGCTGTTTTTT.

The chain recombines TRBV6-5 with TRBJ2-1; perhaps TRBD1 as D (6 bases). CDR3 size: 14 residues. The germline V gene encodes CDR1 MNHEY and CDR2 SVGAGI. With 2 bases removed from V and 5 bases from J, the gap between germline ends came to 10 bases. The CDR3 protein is CASSYRDTDNEQFF. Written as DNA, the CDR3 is TGTGCCAGCAGTTACCGGGACACCGACAATGAGCAGTTCTTC.

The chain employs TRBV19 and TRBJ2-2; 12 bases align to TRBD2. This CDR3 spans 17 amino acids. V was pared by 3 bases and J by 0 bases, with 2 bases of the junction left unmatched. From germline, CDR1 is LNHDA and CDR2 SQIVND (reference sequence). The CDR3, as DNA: TGTGCCAGTAGTATTCGACTAGCGGGAGCGAACACCGGGGAGCTGTTTTTT. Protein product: CASSIRLAGANTGELFF.

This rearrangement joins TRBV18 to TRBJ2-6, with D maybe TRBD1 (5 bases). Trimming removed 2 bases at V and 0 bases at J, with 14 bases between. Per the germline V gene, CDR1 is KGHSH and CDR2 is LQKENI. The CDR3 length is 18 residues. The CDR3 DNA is TGTGCCAGCTCACCAACTGAAAGACAGCCCTCTGGGGCCAACGTCCTGACTTTC. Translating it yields CASSPTERQPSGANVLTF.

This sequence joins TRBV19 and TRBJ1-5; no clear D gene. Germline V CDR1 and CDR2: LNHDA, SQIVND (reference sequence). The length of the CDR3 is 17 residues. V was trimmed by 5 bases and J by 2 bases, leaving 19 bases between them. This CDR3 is CASSAQSGGVRNQPQHF. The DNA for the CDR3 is TGTGCCAGTAGTGCCCAATCCGGCGGGGTTCGCAATCAGCCCCAGCATTTT. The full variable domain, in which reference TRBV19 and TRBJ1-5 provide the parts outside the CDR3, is DGGITQSPKYLFRKEGQNVTLSCEQNLNHDAMYWYRQDPGQGLRLIYYSQIVNDFQKGDIAEGYSVSREKKESFPLTVTSAQKNPTAFYLCASSAQSGGVRNQPQHFGDGTRLSIL.

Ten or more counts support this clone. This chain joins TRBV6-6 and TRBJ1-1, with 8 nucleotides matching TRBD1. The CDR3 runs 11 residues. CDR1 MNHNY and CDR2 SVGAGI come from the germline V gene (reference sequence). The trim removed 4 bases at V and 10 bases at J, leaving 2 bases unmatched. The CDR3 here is CASSSGQGAFF. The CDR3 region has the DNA TGTGCCAGCAGTTCCGGACAGGGAGCTTTCTTT.

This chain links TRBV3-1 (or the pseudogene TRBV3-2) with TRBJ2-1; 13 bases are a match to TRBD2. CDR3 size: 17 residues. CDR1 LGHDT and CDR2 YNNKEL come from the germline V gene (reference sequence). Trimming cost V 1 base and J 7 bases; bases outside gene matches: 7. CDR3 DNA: TGTGCCAGCAGCCAAGGGACTAGCGGGGGCCCTAAGAATGAGCAGTTCTTC. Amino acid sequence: CASSQGTSGGPKNEQFF.

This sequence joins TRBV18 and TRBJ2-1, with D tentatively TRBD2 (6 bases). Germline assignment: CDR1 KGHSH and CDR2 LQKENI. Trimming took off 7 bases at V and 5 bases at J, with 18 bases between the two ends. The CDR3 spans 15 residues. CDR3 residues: CASCLLGRRDNEQFF. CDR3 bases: TGTGCCAGCTGCCTTCTCGGGAGAAGGGACAATGAGCAGTTCTTC.

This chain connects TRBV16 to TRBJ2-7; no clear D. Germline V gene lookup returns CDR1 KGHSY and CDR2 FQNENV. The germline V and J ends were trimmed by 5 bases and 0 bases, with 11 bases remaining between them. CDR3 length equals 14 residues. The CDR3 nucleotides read TGTGCCAGCAGCTCGACAACGCTCTCCTACGAGCAGTACTTC. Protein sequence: CASSSTTLSYEQYF.

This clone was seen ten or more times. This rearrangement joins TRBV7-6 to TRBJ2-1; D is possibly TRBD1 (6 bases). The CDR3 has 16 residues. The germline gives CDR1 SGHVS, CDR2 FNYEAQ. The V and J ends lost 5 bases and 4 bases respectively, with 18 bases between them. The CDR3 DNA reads TGTGCCAGCAGCGCCGAACAGGGATCGAATTACAATGAGCAGTTCTTC. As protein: CASSAEQGSNYNEQFF. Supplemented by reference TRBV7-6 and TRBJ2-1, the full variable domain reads GAGVSQSPRYKVTKRGQDVALRCDPISGHVSLYWYRQALGQGPEFLTYFNYEAQQDKSGLPNDRFSAERPEGSISTLTIQRTEQRDSAMYRCASSAEQGSNYNEQFFGPGTRLTVL.

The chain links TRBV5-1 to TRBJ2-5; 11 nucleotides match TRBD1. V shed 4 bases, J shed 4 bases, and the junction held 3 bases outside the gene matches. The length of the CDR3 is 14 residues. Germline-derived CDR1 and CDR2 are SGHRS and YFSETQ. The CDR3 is CASSEGTGGETQYF. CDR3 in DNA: TGCGCCAGCAGCGAAGGGACAGGGGGAGAGACCCAGTACTTC.

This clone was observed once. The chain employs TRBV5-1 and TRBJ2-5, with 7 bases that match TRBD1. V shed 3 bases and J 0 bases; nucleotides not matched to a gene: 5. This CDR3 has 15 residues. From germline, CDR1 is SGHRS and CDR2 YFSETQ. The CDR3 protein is CASSWTGQNQETQYF. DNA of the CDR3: TGCGCCAGCAGCTGGACGGGACAGAACCAAGAGACCCAGTACTTC.